Following are 2 T cell receptor beta chains from one sample sequenced in a study of early stage breast cancer tumors. Produced via immunoSEQ multiplex PCR; TCRdb's table is partial and in-frame only. The sample has around 28,000 clones, 72% seen once. Source material: blood. The receptors derive from a person in their fifties with breast cancer.

The chain recombines TRBV4-3 with TRBJ2-7; D is unresolved. V lost 0 bases and J lost 2, with 8 bases in between. Germline V gene data show CDR1 as LGHNA and CDR2 as YSLEER. CDR3 length: 14 amino acids. This CDR3 is CASSQDLVAYEQYF. The CDR3 DNA reads TGCGCCAGCAGCCAAGATTTGGTAGCCTACGAGCAGTACTTC.

This clone was detected only a few times. The chain uses TRBV27 and TRBJ1-5; D ambiguous. Germline-derived CDR1 and CDR2 are MNHEY and SMNVEV (reference sequence). V was pared by 2 bases and J by 9 bases, with 11 bases between. The CDR3 is 13 amino acids. CDR3 amino acids: CASSLGQAMPQHF. Written as DNA, the CDR3 is TGTGCCAGCAGTTTAGGCCAAGCGATGCCCCAGCATTTT.